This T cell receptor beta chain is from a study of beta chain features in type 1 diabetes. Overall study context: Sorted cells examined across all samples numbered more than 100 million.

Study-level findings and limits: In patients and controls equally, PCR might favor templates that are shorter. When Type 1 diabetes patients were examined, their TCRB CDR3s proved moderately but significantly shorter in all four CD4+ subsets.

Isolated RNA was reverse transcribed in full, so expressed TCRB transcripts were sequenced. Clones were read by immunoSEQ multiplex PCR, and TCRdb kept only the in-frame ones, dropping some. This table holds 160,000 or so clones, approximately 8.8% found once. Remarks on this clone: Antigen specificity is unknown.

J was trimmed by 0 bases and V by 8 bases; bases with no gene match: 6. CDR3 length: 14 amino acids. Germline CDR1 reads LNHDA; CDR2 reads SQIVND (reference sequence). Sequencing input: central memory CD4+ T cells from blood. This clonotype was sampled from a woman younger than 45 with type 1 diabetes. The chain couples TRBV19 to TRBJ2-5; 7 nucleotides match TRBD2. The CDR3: CASGRGVNQETQYF. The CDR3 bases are TGTGCCAGTGGACGGGGGGTCAACCAAGAGACCCAGTACTTC.